What follows are 31 T cell receptor beta chains derived from one specimen sequenced in a study of T-cell reconstitution after alpha-beta-depleted transplantation in children. Unique molecular identifiers were incorporated into the prepared TCRbeta library. TCRdb re-analysed the PCR reads in MiXCR, keeping a single row per CDR3 protein. This table holds 600,000 to 700,000 distinct CDR3 sequences, about 12% found once. Sequences were derived from PBMCs, sampled before TCRalphabeta/CD19-depleted stem cell transplant. The origin of the receptors is a girl aged 2 to 9 with congenital amegakaryocytic thrombocytopenia, due to receive a stem cell transplant.

This clonotype was observed at least ten times. CDR3 amino acids: CASSSLDRAEAFF. The CDR3 DNA sequence: TGTGCCAGCAGCTCCCTGGACAGGGCTGAAGCTTTCTTT. The chain joins TRBV7-9 to TRBJ1-1, with TRBD1 matching 8 bases. The CDR3 runs 13 residues. CDR1 SEHNR and CDR2 FQNEAQ come from the germline V gene (reference sequence). Trimming took 4 bases from V and 6 from J; bases not matched to a gene: 4.

J is TRBJ2-7 and V is TRBV10-3, with 7 bases lining up with TRBD2. The CDR3 covers 15 residues. Germline CDR1 and CDR2: ENHRY and SYGVKD. V was clipped by 2 bases and J by 5 bases; unmatched bases: 9. The CDR3 coding sequence is TGTGCCATCAGTGAGGAGGTAGCGGGCCTAAACGAGCAGTACTTC. Translation: CAISEEVAGLNEQYF.

This clonotype was observed a few times. The chain has TRBV11-1 and TRBJ2-4; 7 nucleotides align to TRBD1. Losses at the gene ends were 5 bases for V and 0 bases for J; bases not matched to a gene: 19. The CDR3 runs to 20 residues. Germline assignment: CDR1 SGHAT and CDR2 FQDESV (reference sequence). This CDR3 is CASSRTGVGILGSAKNIQYF. DNA for the CDR3: TGTGCCAGCAGCCGGACAGGCGTAGGGATTCTGGGTTCAGCCAAAAACATTCAGTACTTC. The full variable domain, its missing parts supplied by reference TRBV11-1 and TRBJ2-4, is EAEVAQSPRYKITEKSQAVAFWCDPISGHATLYWYRQILGQGPELLVQFQDESVVDDSQLPKDRFSAERLKGVDSTLKIQPAELGDSAMYLCASSRTGVGILGSAKNIQYFGAGTRLSVL.

This rearrangement joins TRBV7-9 to TRBJ2-1, with D perhaps matching TRBD2 (5 bases). V was trimmed by 6 bases and J by 6 bases, leaving 9 bases between them. The CDR3 has 12 amino acids. Germline assignment: CDR1 SEHNR and CDR2 FQNEAQ (reference sequence). Here the CDR3 DNA reads TGTGCCAGCAGGCAAGAGGGCAATGAGCAGTTCTTC. It codes for CASRQEGNEQFF.

This clonotype appeared a few times. This chain's CDR3 is CSVADQETQYF. As DNA, the CDR3 is TGCAGCGTTGCCGACCAAGAGACCCAGTACTTC. J is TRBJ2-5 and V is TRBV29-1, with D unclear. Germline values: CDR1 SQVTM, CDR2 ANQGSEA. Trimming stripped 4 bases from V and 0 bases from J, with 3 bases between. The CDR3 sequence is 11 residues long. The variable domain in full, completed from reference TRBV29-1 and TRBJ2-5, reads SAVISQKPSRDICQRGTSLTIQCQVDSQVTMMFWYRQQPGQSLTLIATANQGSEATYESGFVIDKFPISRPNLTFSTLTVSNMSPEDSSIYLCSVADQETQYFGPGTRLLVL.

The rearrangement uses TRBV5-1 and TRBJ2-4; D is ambiguous. The V gene lost 4 bases and the J gene lost 12 bases, with 14 bases spanning the gap. There are 12 residues in the CDR3. Germline V gene sequence: CDR1 SGHRS, CDR2 YFSETQ. The DNA of the CDR3 is TGCGCCAGCAGCCCGGAAGGAGTACCTCAGTACTTC. As protein: CASSPEGVPQYF. Together with reference TRBV5-1 and TRBJ2-4, the CDR3 gives the full variable domain: KAGVTQTPRYLIKTRGQQVTLSCSPISGHRSVSWYQQTPGQGLQFLFEYFSETQRNKGNFPGRFSGRQFSNSRSEMNVSTLELGDSALYLCASSPEGVPQYFGAGTRLSVL.

This clonotype was seen at least ten times. The chain joins TRBV4-1 to TRBJ2-7; TRBD1 matches 8 bases. Trimming took 4 bases from V and 4 from J; bases not matched to a gene: 12. Germline V gives CDR1 MGHRA, CDR2 YSYEKL. This CDR3 comprises 16 residues. Here the CDR3 reads CASSRTAGTGDYEQYF. DNA for the CDR3: TGCGCCAGCAGCCGCACAGCCGGGACAGGAGATTACGAGCAGTACTTC.

This clonotype was detected many times. This chain connects TRBV7-6 to TRBJ2-1; possibly TRBD2 for D (6 bases). V was pared by 3 bases and J by 9 bases, with 9 bases between. Per germline, CDR1 SGHVS and CDR2 FNYEAQ. This CDR3 comprises 12 residues. The CDR3 DNA is TGTGCCAGCAGCTTGCTAGCGCCTGAGCAGTTCTTC. Translated, it gives CASSLLAPEQFF. Looking up the rest from reference TRBV7-6 and TRBJ2-1 gives the full variable domain: GAGVSQSPRYKVTKRGQDVALRCDPISGHVSLYWYRQALGQGPEFLTYFNYEAQQDKSGLPNDRFSAERPEGSISTLTIQRTEQRDSAMYRCASSLLAPEQFFGPGTRLTVL.

This clonotype showed up just a few times. The rearrangement joins TRBV21-1 to TRBJ1-5. TRBV21-1 is a recognized pseudogene. The CDR3 covers 14 residues. CDR3 sequence reads: CAGSRILSNQPQHF. DNA for the CDR3: TGTGCCGGGTCGAGGATCCTTAGCAATCAGCCCCAGCATTTT.

This clonotype has just a few counts. The CDR3 reads CSAGTGSSYEQYF. As DNA, the CDR3 is TGCAGTGCCGGGACAGGGAGCTCCTACGAGCAGTACTTC. The chain recombines TRBV20-1 with TRBJ2-7, with 9 bases matching TRBD1. The CDR3 is made up of 13 amino acids. V shed 6 bases and J 0 bases; nucleotides not matched to a gene: 3. Looked up from germline, CDR1 is DFQATT and CDR2 is SNEGSKA (reference sequence).

V gene TRBV20-1 combines with J gene TRBJ2-5; TRBD2 matches 8 bases. V dropped 0 bases and J dropped 2; count of bases not matched to a gene: 5. Germline values: CDR1 DFQATT, CDR2 SNEGSKA (reference sequence). The CDR3 runs 15 residues. The CDR3 DNA reads as TGCAGTGCTAGAGATGTGGGACTAGAACAAGAGACCCAGTACTTC. Translating gives CSARDVGLEQETQYF.

V is TRBV7-9 and J is TRBJ1-5; D not certain. V was clipped by 1 base and J by 5 bases, with 3 bases between them. The CDR3 totals 12 residues. The germline V gene has CDR1 SEHNR and CDR2 FQNEAQ (reference sequence). In DNA form, the CDR3 reads TGTGCCAGCAGCTTAGGCCATCAGCCCCAGCATTTT. This gives the protein CASSLGHQPQHF.

The chain recombines TRBV5-1 with TRBJ2-1; D is tentatively TRBD1 or TRBD2 (5 bases each). This CDR3 spans 13 amino acids. Germline V gene data show CDR1 as SGHRS and CDR2 as YFSETQ. Trimming took off 3 bases at V and 5 bases at J, with 9 bases between the two ends. CDR3 sequence (DNA): TGCGCCAGCAGCTGGGGGACGGACAATGAGCAGTTCTTC. It encodes CASSWGTDNEQFF.

The V gene is TRBV20-1, the J gene TRBJ1-4, with 7 nucleotides matching TRBD1. Germline lookup yields CDR1 DFQATT and CDR2 SNEGSKA (reference sequence). The CDR3 runs to 13 residues. Unmatched junction bases numbered 6, after V lost 6 bases and J lost 5 bases. The CDR3 sequence is CSANRGRNEKLFF. The CDR3 DNA reads as TGCAGTGCAAACAGGGGCCGGAATGAAAAACTGTTTTTT.

This clonotype was detected many times. This sequence joins TRBV12-3 or TRBV12-4 and TRBJ2-7; TRBD2 agrees at 8 bases. V lost 5 bases to trimming and J lost 2 bases; unmatched junction nucleotides: 5. The CDR3 is 14 amino acids. The CDR3 is CASSSGLATYEQYF. The CDR3, as DNA: TGTGCCAGCAGTAGTGGACTAGCAACCTACGAGCAGTACTTC.

This clonotype was detected ten times or more. The chain uses TRBV20-1 and TRBJ1-2, with TRBD1 identical over 7 bases. Germline V gene data show CDR1 as DFQATT and CDR2 as SNEGSKA (reference sequence). The CDR3 covers 16 residues. Trimming at V came to 6 bases and at J to 0 bases, leaving 13 bases not matched to a gene. In DNA, the CDR3 is TGCAGTGCCCACAGACAGGGCGTATCAGCTAACTATGGCTACACCTTC. This encodes CSAHRQGVSANYGYTF.

The rearrangement uses TRBV20-1 and TRBJ1-1; a weak D match, TRBD1 (6 bases). V gave up 4 bases and J gave up 5 bases, with 23 bases separating them. The CDR3 spans 16 residues. Germline V gene lookup returns CDR1 DFQATT and CDR2 SNEGSKA (reference sequence). The CDR3 is CSATPHRDLGLTEAFF. Written as DNA, the CDR3 is TGCAGTGCTACCCCTCACAGGGATCTGGGTTTGACTGAAGCTTTCTTT.

Many counts were recorded for this clonotype. V gene TRBV12-3 or TRBV12-4 combines with J gene TRBJ1-6; a possible D gene is TRBD1 (6 bases). The CDR3 consists of 12 residues. V lost 5 bases, J lost 15 bases, and 14 bases lay in between. Written as DNA, the CDR3 is TGTGCCAGCAGTGGGACATTAGTAAACCTCCACTTT. Its translation: CASSGTLVNLHF.

This clonotype was counted ten times or more. The V call is TRBV20-1, the J call TRBJ2-2; D is ambiguous. Germline CDR1 is DFQATT and CDR2 is SNEGSKA (reference sequence). This CDR3 is 15 amino acids long. Trimming removed 1 base from V and 7 bases from J, with 16 bases in between. CDR3 protein: CSARGPNGVIGELFF. The CDR3 DNA is TGCAGTGCTAGAGGCCCTAACGGTGTGATCGGGGAGCTGTTTTTT.

This clonotype was recorded a few times. This rearrangement joins TRBV10-3 to TRBJ2-5; D is unclear. V dropped 8 bases and J dropped 1 base, with 8 bases sitting between them. The CDR3 has 12 amino acids. Germline CDR1 reads ENHRY; CDR2 reads SYGVKD. CDR3 protein: CAIGPVQETQYF. The CDR3 region has the DNA TGTGCCATCGGGCCCGTCCAAGAGACCCAGTACTTC.

This clonotype was detected many times. The V gene is TRBV15, the J gene TRBJ2-3; 7 nucleotides line up with TRBD1. CDR3 length: 15 amino acids. Germline CDR1 is LNHNV and CDR2 is YYDKDF (reference sequence). With 3 bases clipped from V and 2 bases from J, the junction kept 5 bases outside the gene matches. The CDR3 loop reads CATSSLRGLTDTQYF. In DNA form, the CDR3 reads TGTGCCACCAGCAGCCTGAGGGGGCTCACAGATACGCAGTATTTT.

The rearrangement links TRBV12-3 or TRBV12-4 to TRBJ2-1; D might be TRBD1 or TRBD2, each matching 5 bases. This CDR3 comprises 15 residues. Trimming cost V 3 bases and J 2 bases, with 11 bases left between them. In DNA form, the CDR3 reads TGTGCCAGCAGTTTCTTGACGGGGCCCTACAATGAGCAGTTCTTC. Translation gives CASSFLTGPYNEQFF.

This clonotype was seen many times. The CDR3 sequence is CASSLRVGERDKQFF. CDR3 DNA sequence: TGCGCCAGCAGCTTGAGGGTTGGCGAGCGGGATAAGCAGTTCTTC. The V and J genes are TRBV5-1 and TRBJ2-1; 7 nucleotides match TRBD2. V shed 1 base and J 11 bases; nucleotides not matched to a gene: 12. The CDR3 has 15 amino acids. The germline V gene encodes CDR1 SGHRS and CDR2 YFSETQ.

The V and J genes are TRBV11-2 and TRBJ2-1; TRBD2 matches at 9 bases. This CDR3 has 15 amino acids. V shed 6 bases and J 7 bases; nucleotides not matched to a gene: 10. Germline lookup yields CDR1 SGHAT and CDR2 FQNNGV. In nucleotides, the CDR3 is TGTGCCAGCAGGTCTCCATCCCTAGCGGGGAATGAGCAGTTCTTC. Its translation: CASRSPSLAGNEQFF.

This rearrangement joins TRBV28 to TRBJ2-1, with D unclear. Germline-derived CDR1 and CDR2 are MDHEN and SYDVKM. There are 14 residues in the CDR3. Trimming removed 5 bases from V and 5 bases from J, with 13 bases in between. This CDR3 reads CASSPVNRDNEQFF. In DNA, the CDR3 is TGTGCCAGCAGTCCGGTAAATAGGGACAATGAGCAGTTCTTC.

The chain joins TRBV5-6 to TRBJ2-5, with 10 bases that match TRBD2. V lost 2 bases and J lost 5; bases outside the gene matches: 6. Germline assignment: CDR1 SGHDT and CDR2 YYEEEE. The CDR3 loop spans 15 amino acids. The chain's CDR3 is CASSFRSSGRETQYF. In DNA form, the CDR3 reads TGTGCCAGCAGCTTCCGGAGTAGCGGGAGGGAGACCCAGTACTTC.

This clonotype has only a few counts. The chain carries TRBV12-3 or TRBV12-4 and TRBJ2-7; D is unclear. V lost 5 bases and J 0 bases, leaving 11 bases between the germline ends. CDR3 length equals 14 residues. CDR3 in DNA: TGTGCCAGCAGTCCCTCGATCCCCTCCTACGAGCAGTACTTC. This codes for CASSPSIPSYEQYF.

This clonotype was picked up many times. The rearrangement joins TRBV5-1 to TRBJ2-1; the D call may be TRBD1 or TRBD2 (5 bases each). The germline CDR1 and CDR2 sequences are SGHRS and YFSETQ. The CDR3 totals 16 residues. With 4 bases removed from V and 5 bases from J, the gap between germline ends came to 19 bases. CDR3 sequence reads: CASSLLDYGAHNEQFF. DNA for the CDR3: TGCGCCAGCAGCCTGCTAGACTATGGGGCCCACAATGAGCAGTTCTTC.

The J gene is TRBJ1-2, the V gene TRBV12-3 or TRBV12-4; D is ambiguous. V dropped 3 bases and J dropped 8 bases, with 19 bases sitting between them. The CDR3 totals 15 residues. DNA of the CDR3: TGTGCCAGCAGTTTGTACGGCGGTTCGGGGAGAGGCTACACCTTC. It translates to CASSLYGGSGRGYTF.

This clonotype was seen at least ten times. The chain links TRBV5-1 to TRBJ2-1; 8 bases line up with TRBD1. Germline assignment: CDR1 SGHRS and CDR2 YFSETQ. The CDR3 runs 15 residues. V lost 4 bases, J lost 2 bases, and 5 bases stayed unmatched. CDR3 loop: CASSTGQGAYNEQFF. The CDR3 region has the DNA TGCGCCAGCAGCACTGGACAGGGAGCCTACAATGAGCAGTTCTTC.

This clonotype was recorded at least ten times. The chain is built from TRBV12-3 or TRBV12-4 and TRBJ2-7; 10 bases line up with TRBD2. The CDR3 spans 16 residues. After removal of 1 base from V and 4 bases from J, the junction contained 7 bases not matched to a gene. CDR3 sequence (DNA): TGTGCCAGCAGTTTAGGTCTTCTAGCGGGAGCGTACGAGCAGTACTTC. Amino acids: CASSLGLLAGAYEQYF.